These T cell receptor beta chains were read from a single sample in a study of shared clonotypes between healthy human individuals. Data came from immunoSEQ multiplex PCR; TCRdb stores just in-frame clones and leaves some out. Of about 2 million clones in the sample, around 95% were seen once. What was sequenced was naive CD4+ T cells sorted from blood. The receptor source for this set is a man aged 18 to 29 in good health. Both conserved end residues are trimmed from each CDR3.

V gene: TRBV4-3; J gene: TRBJ2-2; CDR3 protein: ASSQELAGELF
V gene: TRBV9; J gene: TRBJ1-4; CDR3 protein: ASSFGTGTREKLF
V gene: TRBV5-8; J gene: TRBJ2-7; CDR3 protein: ASSRLAGTGSYEQY
V gene: TRBV7-2; J gene: TRBJ2-3; CDR3 protein: ASSLLPTLAGGPEDTQY
V gene: TRBV10-3; J gene: TRBJ2-2; CDR3 protein: AISEFGTYNTGELF
V gene: TRBV18; J gene: TRBJ2-5; CDR3 protein: ASSPPGRGSVETQY
V gene: TRBV28; J gene: TRBJ2-7; CDR3 protein: ASSSPLATGPYEQY
V gene: TRBV19; J gene: TRBJ2-7; CDR3 protein: ASSTRQGPRY
V gene: TRBV7-3; J gene: TRBJ2-1; CDR3 protein: ASSPSGDEQF
V gene: TRBV6-6; J gene: TRBJ1-6; CDR3 protein: ASGQDSSYNSPLH
V gene: TRBV6-5; J gene: TRBJ1-2; CDR3 protein: ASSYTGDYGYT
V gene: TRBV2; J gene: TRBJ2-2; CDR3 protein: ASSVGKNTGELF
V gene: TRBV18; J gene: TRBJ2-5; CDR3 protein: ASSPLLQETQY
V gene: TRBV18; J gene: TRBJ1-5; CDR3 protein: ASSPFVDQPQH
V gene: TRBV19; J gene: TRBJ2-7; CDR3 protein: ASTPRGIGYEQY
V gene: TRBV5-1; J gene: TRBJ1-1; CDR3 protein: ASSLGQGGTEAF
V gene: TRBV18; J gene: TRBJ1-4; CDR3 protein: ASSAGATNEKLF
V gene: TRBV14; J gene: TRBJ2-1; CDR3 protein: ASSQAGTANEQF
V gene: TRBV18; J gene: TRBJ1-5; CDR3 protein: ASSQDWDQPQH
V gene: TRBV19; J gene: TRBJ1-5; CDR3 protein: ASREGPGDGNQPQH
V gene: TRBV30; J gene: TRBJ2-5; CDR3 protein: AGDRKQETQY
V gene: TRBV7-8; J gene: TRBJ1-1; CDR3 protein: ASSLELGGTVEAF
V gene: TRBV18; J gene: TRBJ1-1; CDR3 protein: ASSLSSNTEAF
V gene: TRBV7-2; J gene: TRBJ1-2; CDR3 protein: ASSARQGSDGYT
V gene: TRBV5-8; J gene: TRBJ2-3; CDR3 protein: ASSLRSGGDTQY
V gene: TRBV7-3; J gene: TRBJ2-3; CDR3 protein: ASSPGLAGPDTQY
V gene: TRBV28; J gene: TRBJ2-1; CDR3 protein: ASSLDLGRQQF
V gene: TRBV5-4; J gene: TRBJ2-7; CDR3 protein: ASSIDSYEQY
V gene: TRBV5-1; J gene: TRBJ2-1; CDR3 protein: ASSLGGTSGGEQF
V gene: TRBV7-9; J gene: TRBJ1-1; CDR3 protein: ASSLDGPARTEAF
V gene: TRBV30; J gene: TRBJ2-3; CDR3 protein: AWTVGAHTDTQY
V gene: TRBV4-3; J gene: TRBJ1-2; CDR3 protein: ASSQGQGLSHGYT
V gene: TRBV30; J gene: TRBJ1-3; CDR3 protein: AWSQGTGNTIY
V gene: TRBV5-6; J gene: TRBJ2-3; CDR3 protein: ASSFGDRPLTDTQY
V gene: TRBV7-9; J gene: TRBJ1-5; CDR3 protein: ASSSANQPQH
V gene: TRBV7-9; J gene: TRBJ1-5; CDR3 protein: ASSPQGGANQPQH
V gene: TRBV11-2; J gene: TRBJ1-4; CDR3 protein: ASSYGQGNEKLF
V gene: TRBV5-1; J gene: TRBJ1-1; CDR3 protein: ASSWSVNTEAF
V gene: TRBV19; J gene: TRBJ2-1; CDR3 protein: ASSNQLGRSSYNEQF
V gene: TRBV18; J gene: TRBJ1-3; CDR3 protein: ASSRGTDSGNTIY
V gene: TRBV6-5; J gene: TRBJ1-6; CDR3 protein: ASSLILRVGSPLH
V gene: TRBV10-2; J gene: TRBJ1-5; CDR3 protein: ASRANSNQPQH
V gene: TRBV2; J gene: TRBJ1-4; CDR3 protein: ASSFRDRVEKLF
V gene: TRBV30; J gene: TRBJ1-1; CDR3 protein: AWSVSFSMNTEAF
V gene: TRBV7-2; J gene: TRBJ1-5; CDR3 protein: ASSFPGVNQPQH